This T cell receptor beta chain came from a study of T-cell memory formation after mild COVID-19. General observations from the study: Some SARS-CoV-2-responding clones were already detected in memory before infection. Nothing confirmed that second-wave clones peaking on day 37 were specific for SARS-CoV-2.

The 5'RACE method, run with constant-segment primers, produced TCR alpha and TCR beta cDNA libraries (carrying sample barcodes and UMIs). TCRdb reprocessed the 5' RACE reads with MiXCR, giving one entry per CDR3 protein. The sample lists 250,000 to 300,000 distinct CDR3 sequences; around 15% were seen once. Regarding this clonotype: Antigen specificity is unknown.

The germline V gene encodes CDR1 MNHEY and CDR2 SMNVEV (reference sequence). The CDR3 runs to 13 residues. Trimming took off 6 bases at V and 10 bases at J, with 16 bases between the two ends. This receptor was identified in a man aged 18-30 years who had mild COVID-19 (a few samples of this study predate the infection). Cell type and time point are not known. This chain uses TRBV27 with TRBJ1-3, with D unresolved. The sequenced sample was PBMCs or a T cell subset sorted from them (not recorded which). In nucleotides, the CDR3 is TGTGCCAGCAGCCTAAGTCGGGGTGGTACCATATATTTT. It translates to CASSLSRGGTIYF.